This TCR beta chain comes out of a study of blood T cell repertoires in COVID-19 (dated by TCRdb to about 2020). Looking at the study overall: Collaborator samples came from the United States, Italy and Spain and covered acute and convalescent phases of COVID-19. Where available, HLA class I and class II types were obtained from metadata supplied by the sample provider rather than from assay-based typing. The dataset comprised deeply sampled blood TCRbeta repertoires from subjects exposed to, actively infected with, or recovered from COVID-19. The prospective study material was composed of cDNA or gDNA derived from T cells, B-cell-depleted T cells, or PBMCs. Nearly every sample came with metadata listing a de-identified subject ID, COVID-19 status, age in years and sex. Samples came from the ongoing ImmuneRACE study (first 160 participants) plus 1,254 subjects from 6 global collaborators. The repertoires were made available in a free public database intended to serve as a resource for research on the immune response to SARS-CoV-2.

The research as a whole found: Clinical and demographic metadata were provided uncurated, with the amount varying by source and participant.

The germline V gene (reference sequence) provides CDR1 GTSNPN and CDR2 SVGIG. The CDR3, from cysteine to phenylalanine, totals 13 residues. The entry retains the CDR3 DNA only, 39 bases that are in frame from base 1. The V end loses 0 bases and the J end loses 10 bases, and a stretch of 15 bases separates them. The immunoSEQ Assay, a bias-controlled multiplex PCR, was used to amplify TCRbeta CDR3 regions from genomic DNA. The authors' pipeline ran thus. Within the assay, amplification of reference gene primers was used to estimate how many nucleated cells each sample contained. To quantify the absolute abundance of each unique TCRbeta CDR3 rearrangement, sequence reads were collapsed and filtered. Productive Simpson clonality was computed per sample as the square root of Simpson's diversity index over productive rearrangements. What TCRdb holds here is the immuneACCESS table cut down to in-frame rearrangements. Part of the clones is not present; checked against another copy, under half of the missing clones reflect an unresolved V gene, and the others are unexplained. The DNA gave D and trimming, while V, J and clone size come from that table. The sample data list over 600,000 clones, and 85% to 90% of these were observed just once. Of the sample, approximately 0.3% falls within the top ten clones.

A word on this clone: The antigen this receptor binds is unknown. Base qualities are missing; no much larger clone stands one base away.

Whole blood was collected in K2EDTA tubes by collaborating institutions according to the institutions' own protocols. For TCRbeta analysis, collaborator samples were shipped as frozen whole blood, as isolated PBMCs, or as DNA extracted from either sample type. The sequence links TRBV30 to TRBJ1-2, with the D gene not clear enough to name. The TCR originated in a young woman with acute or convalescent COVID-19. Sequencing was carried out using peripheral blood. The CDR3 is CAWSVSDWDDYTF. The DNA reads TGTGCCTGGAGTGTATCGGACTGGGATGACTACACCTTC.